These 3 T cell receptor beta chains share one sample of origin, sequenced in a study of T cell responses to AZD1222 COVID-19 vaccine. This table comes from immunoSEQ multiplex PCR, and its TCRdb copy is limited to in-frame clones, with some not included. In the table there are about 120,000 clones, approximately 90% of which are singletons. The sample in question was peripheral blood, obtained 28 days after the second AZD1222 dose. The receptors stem from an adult who received the AZD1222 COVID-19 vaccine.

The V and J genes are TRBV3-1 (or the pseudogene TRBV3-2) and TRBJ2-1; D not certain. CDR3 length equals 13 residues. Germline V gives CDR1 LGHDT, CDR2 YNNKEL (reference sequence). Trimming pared 5 bases from V and 6 bases from J, leaving 11 bases between. CDR3 DNA: TGTGCCAGCAGCTCTGAAGTCGCCAATGAGCAGTTCTTC. Encoded protein: CASSSEVANEQFF.

The genes are TRBV9 and TRBJ2-2, with 7 bases fitting TRBD2. After removal of 1 base from V and 10 bases from J, the junction contained 4 bases not matched to a gene. CDR3 size: 13 residues. Germline V gives CDR1 SGDLS, CDR2 YYNGEE. CDR3 sequence reads: CASSVTGRKELFF. CDR3 coding DNA: TGTGCCAGCAGCGTAACCGGGAGGAAGGAGCTGTTTTTT.

The V and J genes are TRBV28 and TRBJ1-5; no clear D gene. V shed 5 bases and J shed 1 base, with 18 bases lying between them. CDR3 length: 17 residues. Germline V lookup: CDR1 MDHEN, CDR2 SYDVKM. CDR3 sequence (DNA): TGTGCCAGCAGTCTCCCCGTGATTTTAAGAAGCAATCAGCCCCAGCATTTT. It yields the protein CASSLPVILRSNQPQHF.